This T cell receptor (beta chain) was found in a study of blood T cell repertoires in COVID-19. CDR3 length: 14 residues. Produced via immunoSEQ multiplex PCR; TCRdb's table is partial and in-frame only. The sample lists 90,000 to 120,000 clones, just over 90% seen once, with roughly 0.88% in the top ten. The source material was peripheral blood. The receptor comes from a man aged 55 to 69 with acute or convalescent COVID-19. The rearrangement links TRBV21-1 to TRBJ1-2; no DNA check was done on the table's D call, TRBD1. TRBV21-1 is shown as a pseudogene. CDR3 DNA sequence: TGTGCCAGCAGCGGCCGGGACAGGGGGCATGGCTACACCTTC. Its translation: CASSGRDRGHGYTF.